Shown below are 12 T cell receptor beta chains from a single sample sequenced in a study of T cell responses to AZD1222 COVID-19 vaccine. Some clones are missing from TCRdb's copy, which holds only in-frame ones; the method was immunoSEQ multiplex PCR. This sample has roughly 140,000 clones, with 80% to 90% found just once. This sample comprised peripheral blood, obtained on day 0 of AZD1222 vaccination. These TCRs come from an adult in good health.

The rearrangement uses TRBV14 and TRBJ1-1, with a weak D call TRBD1 (6 bases). V was shortened by 5 bases and J by 0 bases, with 10 bases between the two germline ends. CDR3 length equals 14 residues. Germline CDR1 and CDR2: SGHDN and FVKESK. Written as DNA, the CDR3 is TGTGCCAGCAGCTTACCAGGGGTGAACACTGAAGCTTTCTTT. Its protein is CASSLPGVNTEAFF.

This chain joins TRBV15 and TRBJ1-6; the match to TRBD1 covers 8 bases. This CDR3 has 16 amino acids. V gave up 4 bases and J gave up 3 bases; unmatched junction bases: 5. Germline V lookup: CDR1 LNHNV, CDR2 YYDKDF (reference sequence). The DNA of the CDR3 is TGTGCCACCAGCAAGGGACAGGCCAGCTATAATTCACCCCTCCACTTT. The encoded protein is CATSKGQASYNSPLHF.

Written as DNA, the CDR3 is TGTGCCATCAGTGGTGTGGGACTAGCGGGAGGCACAGATACGCAGTATTTT. Translated, it gives CAISGVGLAGGTDTQYF. This chain connects TRBV10-3 to TRBJ2-3; 14 nucleotides line up with TRBD2. CDR1 and CDR2 from the germline V gene are ENHRY and SYGVKD. V lost 4 bases to trimming and J lost 1 base; unmatched junction nucleotides: 4. The CDR3 has 17 amino acids.

This chain connects TRBV13 to TRBJ2-5; TRBD2 matches at 7 bases. The CDR3 is 14 amino acids. CDR1 and CDR2 from the germline V gene are PRHDT and FYEKMQ (reference sequence). After removal of 5 bases from V and 13 bases from J, the junction contained 16 bases not matched to a gene. CDR3 nucleotide sequence: TGTGCCAGCAGCCCTCGAAACCCCTCCGAGCGGGGGTACTTC. Translating gives CASSPRNPSERGYF.

This clone was observed a single time. The rearrangement uses TRBV20-1 and TRBJ2-7, with D unclear. CDR1 and CDR2 (germline): DFQATT, SNEGSKA (reference sequence). V lost 3 bases to trimming and J lost 9 bases, with 12 bases between them. CDR3 length: 11 amino acids. Here the CDR3 DNA reads TGCAGTGCTAGTCCTGGGCCTACGCAGTACTTC. Its protein is CSASPGPTQYF.

The chain employs TRBV27 and TRBJ1-2; TRBD1 might be the D (5 bases). CDR1 and CDR2 (germline): MNHEY, SMNVEV (reference sequence). The CDR3 spans 14 residues. The V end was cut by 5 bases, the J end by 1 base, with 11 bases between. The CDR3 nucleotides are TGTGCCAGCAGTACCCGGGGGGTTAACTATGGCTACACCTTC. Translated: CASSTRGVNYGYTF.

The chain couples TRBV6-5 to TRBJ1-1, with TRBD1 identical over 8 bases. The CDR3 length is 15 residues. In germline, CDR1 is MNHEY, CDR2 SVGAGI. J lost 2 bases, V lost 7 bases, and 9 bases had no gene match. The CDR3 here is CASNNHRGRNTEAFF. CDR3 DNA sequence: TGTGCCAGCAACAACCACAGGGGGAGAAACACTGAAGCTTTCTTT.

The chain is built from TRBV7-9 and TRBJ2-3; TRBD1 or TRBD2 may be the D gene (6 bases each). The ends were cut back, 1 base at V and 0 bases at J, with 11 bases in the middle. CDR1 and CDR2 (germline): SEHNR, FQNEAQ (reference sequence). CDR3 size: 16 residues. The CDR3 loop is CASSLDGGRSTDTQYF. The CDR3 coding sequence is TGTGCCAGCAGCTTAGATGGGGGGCGCAGCACAGATACGCAGTATTTT.

V usage is TRBV6-5 and J usage is TRBJ1-1; D remains ambiguous. In germline, CDR1 is MNHEY, CDR2 SVGAGI. The CDR3 length is 13 residues. V lost 5 bases, J lost 6 bases, and 13 bases lay in between. Here the CDR3 reads CASSQDEIAEAFF. The CDR3, as DNA: TGTGCCAGCAGTCAGGACGAGATCGCTGAAGCTTTCTTT.

The chain links TRBV7-8 to TRBJ2-1; possibly TRBD2 for D (6 bases). The ends were cut back, 5 bases at V and 4 bases at J, with 18 bases in the middle. Germline CDR1 SGHVS, CDR2 FQNEAQ. The CDR3 contains 16 residues. CDR3 nucleotides: TGTGCCAGCAGCGTCCCTCGCGGGATCTCTTACAATGAGCAGTTCTTC. It codes for CASSVPRGISYNEQFF.

This clone was found a few times. This rearrangement joins TRBV7-9 to TRBJ2-7, with 15 bases identical to TRBD2. Germline loops: CDR1 SEHNR, CDR2 FQNEAQ (reference sequence). The CDR3 sequence is 14 residues long. V gave up 5 bases and J gave up 11 bases; unmatched junction bases: 7. CDR3 DNA sequence: TGTGCCAGCAGCCCGGGACTAGCGGGGGGCTCCGAGTACTTC. Translating it yields CASSPGLAGGSEYF. The full variable domain, in which reference TRBV7-9 and TRBJ2-7 provide the parts outside the CDR3, is DTGVSQNPRHKITKRGQNVTFRCDPISEHNRLYWYRQTLGQGPEFLTYFQNEAQLEKSRLLSDRFSAERPKGSFSTLEIQRTEQGDSAMYLCASSPGLAGGSEYFGPGTRLTVT.

This chain links TRBV7-2 with TRBJ2-3; 7 nucleotides line up with TRBD2. The CDR3 is made up of 14 amino acids. The V segment lost 4 bases and the J segment 4 bases; nucleotides outside the gene matches: 5. Germline V gives CDR1 SGHTA, CDR2 FQGNSA. The CDR3 region has the DNA TGTGCCAGCAGCTGGACTAGGCCCGCAGATACGCAGTATTTT. The encoded protein is CASSWTRPADTQYF.